The clone carrying this T cell receptor beta chain was counted many times. What it binds is unknown. Amplified TCR beta CDR3 regions were obtained using RNA transcripts as template. HTBI primers primed a first-round RT-PCR, and a second-round multiplex PCR followed. MiXCR, run by TCRdb on the multiplex PCR reads, gives a single entry per CDR3 protein. The data show roughly 420,000 distinct CDR3 sequences, around 21% seen once. These data originate in a study of Graves' ophthalmopathy and Graves' hyperthyroidism. Study-level results: Most expanded clonotypes from thyroid (those above 0.001 frequency) were also found in blood. The model's ophthalmopathy progression predictions had roughly 65% sensitivity and 72% to 75% specificity. A model built from 13 signatures distinguished ophthalmopathy from stable hyperthyroidism with about 86% sensitivity and approximately 80% specificity.

Trimming cost V 0 bases and J 4 bases, with 10 bases left between them. Germline values: CDR1 LGHNA, CDR2 YNFKEQ. The CDR3 spans 16 residues. The gene calls are TRBV4-2 and TRBJ2-6; no reliable D call. The receptor was derived from a woman in her late teens or twenties with stable Graves' hyperthyroidism. What was sequenced was peripheral blood. CDR3 bases: TGTGCCAGCAGCCAAGAATCGTCCGGGGGGGCCAACGTCCTGACTTTC. Translated, it gives CASSQESSGGANVLTF.